This record covers a single T cell receptor beta chain. What it binds is not known. This sample is part of a study of cytomegalovirus exposure and HLA in healthy donors. This CDR3 region has 15 residues. From germline, CDR1 is SGHRS and CDR2 YFSETQ. V lost 0 bases to trimming and J lost 4 bases; unmatched junction nucleotides: 5. Study-level results: Analysis was performed later, and it showed HLA-associated TCR beta chains to be more clonally expanded than equally common others.

PCR primers comprised 60 Vbeta and 13 Jbeta primers. Sequencing was performed with immunoSEQ multiplex PCR; in TCRdb, only in-frame clones are kept and a portion is missing. The table includes about 170,000 clones, approximately 70% detected once. The clonotype comes from a man aged 40-49 years in good health and CMV-seropositive. The chain carries TRBV5-1 and TRBJ2-7; 9 nucleotides align to TRBD1. The sample consisted of PBMCs. CDR3 coding DNA: TGCGCCAGCAGCTTGGTGTCCGACAGGGGGTACGAGCAGTACTTC. Protein product: CASSLVSDRGYEQYF.